Shown below are 18 T cell receptor beta chains from a single sample sequenced in a study of regulatory T cells in long-lasting Graves disease. Time point meaning: persistent/refractory GD, antithyroid drugs over 5 years with positive TRAb. Making the TCR library involved RNA that had been extracted from PBMCs. Both iRepertoire HTBI primers and Arm-PCR of CDR3 regions were used to build the TCR beta libraries. TCRdb used MiXCR to reprocess the multiplex PCR reads, holding one entry per CDR3 protein. This sample has 450,000 or so distinct CDR3 sequences, with roughly 23% found just once. The sequencing used peripheral blood mononuclear cells (PBMCs), collected when the disease was refractory, from a patient treated with antithyroid drugs. The receptors stem from a female donor with Graves disease.

There are a few counts of this clonotype. This chain uses TRBV29-1 with TRBJ2-7, with 8 bases aligning to TRBD1. Germline CDR1 SQVTM, CDR2 ANQGSEA. This CDR3 is built from 15 residues. CDR3 DNA sequence: TGCATCACATTCGACAGGGGATTTATGTCGTACGAGCAGTACTTC. Translated, it gives CITFDRGFMSYEQYF.

In this sample, this clonotype turned up many times. The genes are TRBV12-3 or TRBV12-4 and TRBJ1-2; 8 positions agree with TRBD1. J lost 6 bases, V lost 6 bases, and 12 bases had no gene match. The CDR3 sequence is 15 residues long. DNA for the CDR3: TGTGCCAGCAGATCCCGGGACAGGACCCTCCATGGCTACACCTTC. Translation: CASRSRDRTLHGYTF.

In this sample, this clonotype turned up many times. The chain uses TRBV24-1 and TRBJ2-1; D is ambiguous. The CDR3 loop spans 13 amino acids. Germline CDR1 and CDR2: KGHDR and SFDVKD. The germline V and J ends were trimmed by 5 bases and 6 bases, with 10 bases remaining between them. The CDR3 DNA is TGTGCCACCAGTGGTGGGGTCCCCAATGAGCAGTTCTTC. Translating gives CATSGGVPNEQFF.

J is TRBJ1-3 and V is TRBV3-1; D is undetermined. V was cut by 1 base and J by 1 base, with 5 bases left in between. CDR3 size: 14 residues. Germline V gene sequence: CDR1 LGHDT, CDR2 YNNKEL (reference sequence). The CDR3 protein is CASSQVDSGNTIYF. The CDR3 DNA is TGTGCCAGCAGCCAAGTGGATTCTGGAAACACCATATATTTT.

Points on this clonotype: An end of the junction differs from the germline gene, which may be a read error. The chain recombines TRBV7-9 with TRBJ1-3, with D uncertain. CDR3 length equals 15 residues. Germline V gives CDR1 SEHNR, CDR2 FQNEAQ (reference sequence). The CDR3 loop is CASSNGPDSGNTIYF. The CDR3 DNA is TGTGCTAGCAGCAATGGCCCGGACTCTGGAAACACCATATATTTT.

This clonotype turned up a few times. The rearrangement joins TRBV6-1 to TRBJ1-2; 8 nucleotides match TRBD1. Germline V CDR1 and CDR2: MNHNS, SASEGT. The trim removed 5 bases at V and 6 bases at J, leaving 5 bases unmatched. This CDR3 is built from 13 residues. Written as DNA, the CDR3 is TGTGCCAGCAGTAGACCGACAGGGGATGGCTACACCTTC. Its translation: CASSRPTGDGYTF.

This clonotype was seen many times. The chain couples TRBV6-5 to TRBJ1-1; D is ambiguous. Germline CDR1 and CDR2: MNHEY and SVGAGI. Trimming took 0 bases from V and 5 from J, leaving 10 bases between them. This CDR3 has 14 residues. The CDR3 DNA reads TGTGCCAGCAGTTACTCGGTGTCACCTACTGAAGCTTTCTTT. Encoded protein: CASSYSVSPTEAFF.

The V and J genes are TRBV11-3 and TRBJ2-1, with D perhaps matching TRBD1 (6 bases). The ends were cut back, 8 bases at V and 2 bases at J, with 10 bases in the middle. The CDR3 runs 13 residues. CDR1 and CDR2 from the germline V gene are SGHNT and YENEEA. CDR3: CASETGPYNEQFF. For the CDR3, the DNA is TGTGCCAGCGAGACAGGCCCCTACAATGAGCAGTTCTTC.

At least ten counts were recorded for this clonotype. The V and J genes are TRBV12-3 or TRBV12-4 and TRBJ1-5; no firm D call. The V end lost 5 bases, the J end lost 1 base, and 9 bases lay between the germline ends. This CDR3 comprises 14 residues. The CDR3 DNA sequence: TGTGCCAGCAGTATGGGAGTAAGCAATCAGCCCCAGCATTTT. It codes for CASSMGVSNQPQHF.

This clonotype was found many times. CDR3 in DNA: TGTGCCAGCCGGGGACTGTCTGCCTATGGCTACACCTTC. This gives the protein CASRGLSAYGYTF. The chain has TRBV2 and TRBJ1-2; D is possibly TRBD1 (5 bases). This CDR3 comprises 13 residues. V shed 8 bases and J shed 4 bases, with 14 bases lying between them. The germline CDR1 and CDR2 sequences are SNHLY and FYNNEI.

This clonotype was recorded at least ten times. The chain employs TRBV28 and TRBJ1-3; maybe TRBD1 (5 bases). Germline V gene data show CDR1 as MDHEN and CDR2 as SYDVKM. V lost 7 bases and J lost 0, with 10 bases in between. CDR3 size: 14 residues. The CDR3 region is CASMDILSGNTIYF. The CDR3 DNA reads TGTGCCAGCATGGACATTCTCTCTGGAAACACCATATATTTT.

This clonotype has more than one count but fewer than ten. Possible read error: a much larger clone is one base away. The J gene is TRBJ1-4, the V gene TRBV12-3 or TRBV12-4; D gene unclear. Trimming shortened V by 3 bases and J by 1 base, and 15 bases separated the two germline ends. This CDR3 is built from 17 residues. CDR3 region: CASSFGLGSGTNEKLFF. CDR3 nucleotide sequence: TGTGCCAGCAGTTTTGGTCTCGGGTCGGGAACTAATGAAAAACTGTTTTTT.

This clonotype was seen ten or more times. The V and J genes are TRBV7-2 and TRBJ2-5, with 10 bases identical to TRBD1. There are 14 residues in the CDR3. In germline, CDR1 is SGHTA, CDR2 FQGNSA. The J segment lost 4 bases and the V segment lost 3 bases, leaving 2 bases of the junction unmatched. CDR3 sequence: CASSLTGGVETQYF. The CDR3 DNA is TGTGCCAGCAGCTTGACAGGGGGCGTAGAGACCCAGTACTTC.

This clonotype was observed at least ten times. The chain combines TRBV20-1 with TRBJ1-4; perhaps TRBD1 as D (5 bases). The CDR3 is 16 amino acids. Germline V CDR1 and CDR2: DFQATT, SNEGSKA (reference sequence). V was shortened by 6 bases and J by 8 bases, with 25 bases between the two germline ends. In nucleotides, the CDR3 is TGCAGTGCGAAACTCGGGGGACGAGGGTTTTGGGAAAAACTGTTTTTT. The encoded protein is CSAKLGGRGFWEKLFF.

This clonotype was picked up many times. The chain combines TRBV24-1 with TRBJ1-2, with a weak D call TRBD1 (5 bases). The CDR3 covers 15 residues. The germline gives CDR1 KGHDR, CDR2 SFDVKD. Trimming took 4 bases from V and 1 from J, leaving 12 bases between them. CDR3 nucleotides: TGTGCCACCAGTGACCGGGACGGATTTAACTATGGCTACACCTTC. It translates to CATSDRDGFNYGYTF.

This clonotype was seen ten or more times. This chain links TRBV12-3 or TRBV12-4 with TRBJ2-5, with a possible D match to TRBD1 (8 bases). The CDR3 extends over 14 amino acids. Trimming removed 4 bases from V and 4 bases from J, with 13 bases in between. The CDR3 reads CASSSTGGVETQYF. DNA for the CDR3: TGTGCCAGCAGTTCAACAGGGGGGGTAGAGACCCAGTACTTC.

Turning to this clonotype: It is unclear where the CDR3 begins or ends on the DNA, so no DNA is shown, and the CDR3 is as TCRdb lists it. J is TRBJ1-2 and V is TRBV7-2; the table's D call, TRBD1, was not checked against the DNA. Per the germline V gene, CDR1 is SGHTA and CDR2 is FQGNSA. The CDR3 totals 19 residues, both ends included. CDR3 sequence reads: CASRTGPETQYFGPGGYTF.

This clonotype was detected ten times or more. The V and J genes are TRBV6-1 and TRBJ1-1; D unresolved. The CDR3 loop spans 13 amino acids. Germline lookup yields CDR1 MNHNS and CDR2 SASEGT. Trimming took 10 bases from V and 1 from J, leaving 13 bases between them. The DNA for the CDR3 is TGTGCCACCTTCCCCGATTGGAACACTGAAGCTTTCTTT. Protein sequence: CATFPDWNTEAFF.